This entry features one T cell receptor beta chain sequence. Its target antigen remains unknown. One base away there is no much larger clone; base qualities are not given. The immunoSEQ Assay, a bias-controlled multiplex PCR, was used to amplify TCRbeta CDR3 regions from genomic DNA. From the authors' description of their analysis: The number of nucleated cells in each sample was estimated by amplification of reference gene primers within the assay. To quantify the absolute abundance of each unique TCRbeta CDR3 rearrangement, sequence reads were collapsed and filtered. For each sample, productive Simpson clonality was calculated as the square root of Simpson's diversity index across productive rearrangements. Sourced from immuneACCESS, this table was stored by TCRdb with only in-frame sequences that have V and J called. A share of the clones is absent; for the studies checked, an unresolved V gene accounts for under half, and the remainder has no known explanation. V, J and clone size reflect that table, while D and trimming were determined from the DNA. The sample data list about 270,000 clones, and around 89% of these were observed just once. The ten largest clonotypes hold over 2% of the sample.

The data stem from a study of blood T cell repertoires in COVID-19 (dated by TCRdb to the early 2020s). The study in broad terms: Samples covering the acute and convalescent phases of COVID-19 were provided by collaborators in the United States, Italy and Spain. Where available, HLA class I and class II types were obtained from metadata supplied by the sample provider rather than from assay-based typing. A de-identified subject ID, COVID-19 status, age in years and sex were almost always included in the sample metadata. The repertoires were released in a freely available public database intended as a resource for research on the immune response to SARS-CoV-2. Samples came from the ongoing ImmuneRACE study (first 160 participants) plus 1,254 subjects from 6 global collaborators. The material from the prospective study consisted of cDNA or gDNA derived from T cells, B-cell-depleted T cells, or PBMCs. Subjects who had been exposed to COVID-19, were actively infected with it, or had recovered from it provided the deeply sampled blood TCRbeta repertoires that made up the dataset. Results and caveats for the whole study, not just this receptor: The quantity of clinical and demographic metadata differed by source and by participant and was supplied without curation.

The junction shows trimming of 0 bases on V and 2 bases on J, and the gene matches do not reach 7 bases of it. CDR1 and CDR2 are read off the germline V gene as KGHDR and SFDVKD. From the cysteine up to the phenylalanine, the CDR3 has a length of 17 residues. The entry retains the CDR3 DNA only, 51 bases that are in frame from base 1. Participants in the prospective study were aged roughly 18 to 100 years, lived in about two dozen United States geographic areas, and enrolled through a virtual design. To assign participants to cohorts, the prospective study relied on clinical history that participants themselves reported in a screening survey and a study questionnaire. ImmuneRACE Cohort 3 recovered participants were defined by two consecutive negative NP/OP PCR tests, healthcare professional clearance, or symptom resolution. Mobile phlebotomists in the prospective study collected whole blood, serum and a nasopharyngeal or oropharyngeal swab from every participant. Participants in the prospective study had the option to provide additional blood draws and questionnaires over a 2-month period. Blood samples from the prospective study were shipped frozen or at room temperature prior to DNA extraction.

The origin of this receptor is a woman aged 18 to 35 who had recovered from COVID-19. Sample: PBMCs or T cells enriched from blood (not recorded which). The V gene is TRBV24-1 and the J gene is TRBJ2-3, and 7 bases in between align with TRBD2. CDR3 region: CATSDLGRGRPTDTQYF. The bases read TGTGCCACCAGTGATTTGGGGAGGGGTCGCCCCACAGATACGCAGTATTTT.